Sequencing of this T cell receptor (beta chain) was carried out in a study of cytomegalovirus exposure and HLA in healthy donors. Points from the study as a whole: In a later analysis, specific HLA alleles were associated with 15,000 to 20,000 TCR beta sequences at a 0.05 false discovery rate.

Germline V gives CDR1 SNHLY, CDR2 FYNNEI. Trimming took 2 bases from V and 4 from J, leaving 17 bases between them. The CDR3 covers 16 residues. This clone is a singleton in its sample. Its specificity is not known. A multiplex PCR was run with 60 Vbeta primers and 13 Jbeta primers. The protocol was immunoSEQ multiplex PCR, while the TCRdb copy is restricted to in-frame clones and leaves out a portion. Among about 180,000 clones, 80% to 85% were seen once, and the ten largest hold 1%. This chain uses TRBV2 with TRBJ2-5; perhaps TRBD2 as D (6 bases). The TCR was taken from a man in his thirties or forties in good health and CMV-seronegative. Specimen: PBMCs. CDR3 amino acids: CASSEQSRGAGETQYF. DNA of the CDR3: TGTGCCAGCAGTGAACAGTCCAGAGGAGCGGGAGAGACCCAGTACTTC.